This T cell receptor beta chain comes out of a study of human T cells and chemical hapten exposure (dated by TCRdb to about 2021). About the full investigation: For sensitization, 2% DPC in acetone was applied to a roughly 2 cm by roughly 2 cm area of upper inner arm skin. Alopecia areata with under or over 50% scalp involvement, alopecia totalis and alopecia universalis were represented in the patient cohort, which was mostly female. Patch tests used Finn chambers with 0.01% DPC on the upper back, scored after 6 days by International Contact Dermatitis Research Group standards. This study followed changes in the peripheral blood TCR repertoire in vivo during primary and secondary sensitization of alopecia patients to the hapten diphenylcyclopropenone (DPC). Throughout the approximately 25-week study period, patients were also given weekly therapeutic DPC doses on the scalp. Libraries were combined into a pool for sequencing, and differences in TCR yield between samples came mainly from small differences in library volumes within the pool. Blood samples were taken from patients before sensitization (week 0) and then at 2, 6 and about 24 weeks after DPC sensitization. Twenty-nine alopecia patients gave blood for TCR sequencing at one to four time points (pre-sensitization, 2, 6 and 24 weeks).

Receptor amplification or capture employed RACE. Instrument on record: NextSeq 500. During library preparation, unique molecular identifiers were attached to individual cDNA molecules so that TCRs could be counted in a quantitative, reproducible way. For every blood RNA sample, sequencing covered both the TCR alpha and TCR beta chains. For the original study's pipeline: Samples had a median of 95,638 TCRs, with a range from roughly 20,000 to 690,600. The Decombinator software suite was used to annotate V, J and CDR3 in the TCR reads. For PS versus PT1 abundance plots, all samples were subsampled to the same number of TCRs (28,000). TCRs were defined as expanded if absent before sensitization and observed at least eight times at the 2-week time point. In-frame beta chains were kept once TCRdb had trimmed the public reads at Q25 with fastp and called clones with MiXCR. Each entry merges the rows of one CDR3 protein and shows their most common DNA and genes. The V and J calls were determined by TCRdb, not by the authors. This sample is represented by approximately 340,000 distinct CDR3 sequences; around 7% of them were singletons. The top ten constitute roughly 7.9% of the sample.

The time point label of this sample denotes: patch test 1, 2 weeks after DPC sensitization. The sample's treatment or condition label, decoded: therapeutic diphenylcyclopropenone sensitization with weekly scalp DPC. At each patch-test visit, blood was drawn before the patch test was applied. Patients were considered eligible if aged 18 to 70, diagnosed with alopecia and deemed suitable for DPC therapy, and patients were excluded if pregnant. Total RNA was extracted from unfractionated whole blood that had been collected in Tempus Blood RNA tubes. At least ten counts were recorded for this clonotype. What this receptor recognizes is not known. No base-level quality is on record; no much larger clone is a single base apart. What the research found in general, with its limitations: No change with DPC sensitization was found in the number of TCRs above 1 in 1000 frequency, and no evidence of global repertoire structure alterations was found. After repeated subsampling, changes were observed in the strength of the expansion versus patch-test correlation and in the threshold at which the correlation became significant. Compared with pre-sensitization or healthy control sets, expanded TCRs formed significantly more large CDR3 similarity clusters, which is consistent with antigen-driven responses. Patch test score correlated positively with the number of PT1 expanded TCRs, reaching significance at thresholds 8, 16 and 32 but not at 4. All patients had alopecia, a presumed autoimmune disease, so their immune response might differ from that of healthy individuals.

The receptor's source is a woman aged 18-35 years with alopecia areata. Some clones in this sample may be carry-over from other donors' samples. The source was whole blood, collected in connection with sensitization to the hapten diphenylcyclopropenone (DPC).

The CDR3 protein: CASSSRGTGELFF. The bases are TGTGCCAGCAGTTCCCGGGGCACCGGGGAGCTGTTTTTT. The rearranged segments are TRBV28 and TRBJ2-2, with TRBD2 tentatively as D gene (5 bases match). The CDR3 runs 13 residues from the cysteine to the phenylalanine. CDR3 DNA is the only sequence kept; it has 39 bases, read in frame from the first base. From a lookup of the germline V gene, CDR1 and CDR2 are MDHEN and SYDVKM. V and J lose 4 bases and 4 bases, and a span of 7 bases separates them.